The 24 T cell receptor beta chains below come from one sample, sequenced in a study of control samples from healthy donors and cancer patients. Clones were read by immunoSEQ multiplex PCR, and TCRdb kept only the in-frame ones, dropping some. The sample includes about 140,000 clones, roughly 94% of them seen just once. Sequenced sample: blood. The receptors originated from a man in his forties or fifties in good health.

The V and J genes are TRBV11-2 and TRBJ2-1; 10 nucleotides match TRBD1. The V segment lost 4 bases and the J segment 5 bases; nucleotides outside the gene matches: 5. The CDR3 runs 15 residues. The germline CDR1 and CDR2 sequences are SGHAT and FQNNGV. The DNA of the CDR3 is TGTGCCAGCAGCTCCCGGGACAGGGGCAACAATGAGCAGTTCTTC. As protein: CASSSRDRGNNEQFF. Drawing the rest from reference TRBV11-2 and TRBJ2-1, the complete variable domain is EAGVAQSPRYKIIEKRQSVAFWCNPISGHATLYWYQQILGQGPKLLIQFQNNGVVDDSQLPKDRFSAERLKGVDSTLKIQPAKLEDSAVYLCASSSRDRGNNEQFFGPGTRLTVL.

CDR3 amino acids: CASSYRKGLNQPQHF. In DNA, the CDR3 is TGTGCCAGCAGTTACAGAAAGGGGCTCAATCAGCCCCAGCATTTT. This sequence joins TRBV6-2 or TRBV6-3 and TRBJ1-5, with a tentative D call TRBD1 (5 bases). There are 15 residues in the CDR3. Germline lookup yields CDR1 MNHEY and CDR2 SVGEGT. Trimming removed 2 bases from V and 3 bases from J, with 11 bases in between.

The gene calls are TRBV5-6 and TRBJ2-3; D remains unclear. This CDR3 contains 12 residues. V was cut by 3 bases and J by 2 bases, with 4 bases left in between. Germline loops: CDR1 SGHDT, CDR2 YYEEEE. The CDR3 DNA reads TGTGCCAGCAGCTCCTACACAGATACGCAGTATTTT. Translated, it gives CASSSYTDTQYF. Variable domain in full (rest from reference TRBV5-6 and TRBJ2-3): DAGVTQSPTHLIKTRGQQVTLRCSPKSGHDTVSWYQQALGQGPQFIFQYYEEEERQRGNFPDRFSGHQFPNYSSELNVNALLLGDSALYLCASSSYTDTQYFGPGTRLTVL.

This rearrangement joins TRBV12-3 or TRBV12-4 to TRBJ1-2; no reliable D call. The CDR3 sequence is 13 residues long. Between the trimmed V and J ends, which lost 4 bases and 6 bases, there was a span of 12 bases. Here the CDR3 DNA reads TGTGCCAGCAGTTCTCGTACACGACATGGCTACACCTTC. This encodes CASSSRTRHGYTF.

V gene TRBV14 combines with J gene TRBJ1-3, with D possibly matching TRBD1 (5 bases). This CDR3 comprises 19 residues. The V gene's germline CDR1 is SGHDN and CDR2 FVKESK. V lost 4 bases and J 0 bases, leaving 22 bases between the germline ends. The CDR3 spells CASSPHKGLLPSSGNTIYF. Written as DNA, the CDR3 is TGTGCCAGCAGCCCTCACAAGGGGCTGCTTCCCAGCTCTGGAAACACCATATATTTT.

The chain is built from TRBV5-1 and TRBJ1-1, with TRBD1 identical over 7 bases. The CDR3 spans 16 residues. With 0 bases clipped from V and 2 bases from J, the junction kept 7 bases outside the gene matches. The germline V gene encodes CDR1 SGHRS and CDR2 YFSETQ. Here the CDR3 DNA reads TGCGCCAGCAGCTTGGGTGGGACAGAAATTAACACTGAAGCTTTCTTT. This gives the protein CASSLGGTEINTEAFF.

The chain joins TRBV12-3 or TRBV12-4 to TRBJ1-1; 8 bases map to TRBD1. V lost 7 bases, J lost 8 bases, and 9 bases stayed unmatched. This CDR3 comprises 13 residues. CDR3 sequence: CASIFGQGMEAFF. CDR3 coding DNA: TGTGCCAGCATCTTCGGACAGGGAATGGAAGCTTTCTTT.

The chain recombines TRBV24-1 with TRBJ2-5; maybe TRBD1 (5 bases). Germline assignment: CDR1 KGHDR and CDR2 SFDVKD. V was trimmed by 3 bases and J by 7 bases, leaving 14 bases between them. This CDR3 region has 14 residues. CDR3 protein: CATSDIDSLGTQYF. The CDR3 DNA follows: TGTGCCACCAGTGATATCGACAGCCTGGGGACCCAGTACTTC.

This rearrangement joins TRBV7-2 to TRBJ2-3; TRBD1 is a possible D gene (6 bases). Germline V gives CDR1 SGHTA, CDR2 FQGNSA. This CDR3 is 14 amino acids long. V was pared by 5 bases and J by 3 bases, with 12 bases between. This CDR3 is CASSQGILTDTQYF. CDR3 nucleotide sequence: TGTGCCAGCAGCCAGGGGATTCTGACAGATACGCAGTATTTT.

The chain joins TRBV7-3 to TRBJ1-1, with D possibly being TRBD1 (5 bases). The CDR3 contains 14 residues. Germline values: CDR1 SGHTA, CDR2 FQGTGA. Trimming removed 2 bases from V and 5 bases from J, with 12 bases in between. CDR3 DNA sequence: TGTGCCAGCAGCTTACAGGGTTACAGTACTGAAGCTTTCTTT. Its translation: CASSLQGYSTEAFF. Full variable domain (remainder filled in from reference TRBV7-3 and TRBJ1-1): GAGVSQTPSNKVTEKGKYVELRCDPISGHTALYWYRQSLGQGPEFLIYFQGTGAADDSGLPNDRFFAVRPEGSVSTLKIQRTERGDSAVYLCASSLQGYSTEAFFGQGTRLTVV.

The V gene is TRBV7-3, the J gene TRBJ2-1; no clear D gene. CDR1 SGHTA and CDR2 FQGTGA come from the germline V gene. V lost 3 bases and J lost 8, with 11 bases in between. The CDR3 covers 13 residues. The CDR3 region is CASSLRLDDEQFF. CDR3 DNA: TGTGCCAGCAGCTTGAGGTTAGACGATGAGCAGTTCTTC.

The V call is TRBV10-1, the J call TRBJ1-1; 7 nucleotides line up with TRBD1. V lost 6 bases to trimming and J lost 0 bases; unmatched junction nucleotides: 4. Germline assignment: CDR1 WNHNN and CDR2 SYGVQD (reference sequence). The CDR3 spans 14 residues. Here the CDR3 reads CASSRDRVNTEAFF. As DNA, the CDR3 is TGCGCCAGCAGCCGGGACAGAGTGAACACTGAAGCTTTCTTT.

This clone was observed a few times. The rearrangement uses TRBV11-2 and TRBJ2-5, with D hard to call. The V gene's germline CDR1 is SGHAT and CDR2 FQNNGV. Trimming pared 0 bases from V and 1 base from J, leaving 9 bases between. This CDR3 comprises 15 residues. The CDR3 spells CASSLEFQSQETQYF. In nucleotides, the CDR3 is TGTGCCAGCAGCTTAGAATTCCAGTCCCAAGAGACCCAGTACTTC.

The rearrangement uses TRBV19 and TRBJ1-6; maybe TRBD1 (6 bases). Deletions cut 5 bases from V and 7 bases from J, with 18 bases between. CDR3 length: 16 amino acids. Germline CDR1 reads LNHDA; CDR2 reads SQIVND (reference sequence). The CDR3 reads CASSLGNRVRNSPLHF. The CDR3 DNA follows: TGTGCCAGTAGTCTCGGGAACAGGGTTCGCAATTCACCCCTCCACTTT.

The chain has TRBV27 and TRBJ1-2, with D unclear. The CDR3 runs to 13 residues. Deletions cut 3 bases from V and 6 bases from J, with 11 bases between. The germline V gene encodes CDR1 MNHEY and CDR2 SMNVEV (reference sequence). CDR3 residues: CASSFKLWDGYTF. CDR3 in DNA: TGTGCCAGCAGTTTCAAACTATGGGATGGCTACACCTTC.

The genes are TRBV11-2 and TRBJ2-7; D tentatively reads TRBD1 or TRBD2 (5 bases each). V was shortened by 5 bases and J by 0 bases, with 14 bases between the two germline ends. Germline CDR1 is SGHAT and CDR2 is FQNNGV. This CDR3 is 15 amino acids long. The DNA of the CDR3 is TGTGCCAGCAGCCTACGGGACGCGAGCTCCTACGAGCAGTACTTC. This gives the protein CASSLRDASSYEQYF.

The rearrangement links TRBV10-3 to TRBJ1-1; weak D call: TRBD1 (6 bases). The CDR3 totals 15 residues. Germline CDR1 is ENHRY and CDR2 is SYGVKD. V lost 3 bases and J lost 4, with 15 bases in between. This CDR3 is CAISDNVQGGTEAFF. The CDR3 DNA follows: TGTGCCATCAGTGATAATGTGCAAGGGGGCACTGAAGCTTTCTTT.

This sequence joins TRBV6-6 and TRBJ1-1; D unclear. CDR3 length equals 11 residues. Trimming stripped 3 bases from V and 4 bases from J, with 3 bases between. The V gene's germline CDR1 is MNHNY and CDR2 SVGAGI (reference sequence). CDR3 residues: CASSYSTEAFF. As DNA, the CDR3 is TGTGCCAGCAGTTATAGCACTGAAGCTTTCTTT.

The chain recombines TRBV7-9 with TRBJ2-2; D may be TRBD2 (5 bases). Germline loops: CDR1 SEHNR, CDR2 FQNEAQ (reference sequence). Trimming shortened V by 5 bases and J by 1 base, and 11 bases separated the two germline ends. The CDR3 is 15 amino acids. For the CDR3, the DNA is TGTGCCAGCAGCCCAGGACTCAGGAACACCGGGGAGCTGTTTTTT. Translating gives CASSPGLRNTGELFF.

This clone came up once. The CDR3 sequence is CATSPRSNTGELFF. In nucleotides, the CDR3 is TGTGCCACCAGTCCCCGCAGCAACACCGGGGAGCTGTTTTTT. V usage is TRBV24-1 and J usage is TRBJ2-2; D not resolved. Looked up from germline, CDR1 is KGHDR and CDR2 is SFDVKD. This CDR3 has 14 amino acids. Trimming stripped 6 bases from V and 2 bases from J, with 9 bases between.

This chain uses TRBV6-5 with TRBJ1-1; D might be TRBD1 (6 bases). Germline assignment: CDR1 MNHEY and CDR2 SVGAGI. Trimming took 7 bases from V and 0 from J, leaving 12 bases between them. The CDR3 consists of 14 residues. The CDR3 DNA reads TGTGCCAGCAAGGCGGGACAATTGAACACTGAAGCTTTCTTT. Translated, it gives CASKAGQLNTEAFF.

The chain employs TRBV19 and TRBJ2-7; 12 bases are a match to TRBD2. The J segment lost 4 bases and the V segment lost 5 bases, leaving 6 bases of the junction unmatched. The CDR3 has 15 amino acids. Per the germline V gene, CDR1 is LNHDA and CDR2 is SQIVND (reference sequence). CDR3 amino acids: CASSLAGGPPYEQYF. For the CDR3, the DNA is TGTGCCAGTAGTCTAGCGGGAGGGCCTCCTTACGAGCAGTACTTC. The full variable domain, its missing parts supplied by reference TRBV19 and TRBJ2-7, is DGGITQSPKYLFRKEGQNVTLSCEQNLNHDAMYWYRQDPGQGLRLIYYSQIVNDFQKGDIAEGYSVSREKKESFPLTVTSAQKNPTAFYLCASSLAGGPPYEQYFGPGTRLTVT.

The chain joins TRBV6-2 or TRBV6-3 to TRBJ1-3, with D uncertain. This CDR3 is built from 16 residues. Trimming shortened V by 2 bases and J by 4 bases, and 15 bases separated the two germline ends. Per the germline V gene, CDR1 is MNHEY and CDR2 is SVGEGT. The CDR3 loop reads CASSYNRLMRGNTIYF. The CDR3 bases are TGTGCCAGCAGTTACAACCGACTTATGAGGGGAAACACCATATATTTT.

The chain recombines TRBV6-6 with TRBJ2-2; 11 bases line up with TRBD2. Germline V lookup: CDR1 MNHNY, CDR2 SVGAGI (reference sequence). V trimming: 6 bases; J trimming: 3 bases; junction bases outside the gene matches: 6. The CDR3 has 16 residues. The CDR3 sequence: CASSYTSGSDTGELFF. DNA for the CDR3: TGTGCCAGCAGCTATACTAGCGGGAGTGACACCGGGGAGCTGTTTTTT.